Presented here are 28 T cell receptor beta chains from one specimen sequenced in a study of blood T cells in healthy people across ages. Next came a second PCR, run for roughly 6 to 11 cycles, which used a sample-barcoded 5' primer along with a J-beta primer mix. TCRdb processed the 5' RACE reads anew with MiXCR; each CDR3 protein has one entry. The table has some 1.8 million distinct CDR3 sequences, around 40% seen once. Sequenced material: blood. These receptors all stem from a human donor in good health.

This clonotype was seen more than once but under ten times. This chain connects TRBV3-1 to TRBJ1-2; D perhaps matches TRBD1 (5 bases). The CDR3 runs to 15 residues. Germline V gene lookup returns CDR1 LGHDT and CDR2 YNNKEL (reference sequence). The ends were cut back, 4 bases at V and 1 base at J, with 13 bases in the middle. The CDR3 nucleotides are TGTGCCAGCAGCCCCTCCGGGGGAGTTAACTATGGCTACACCTTC. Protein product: CASSPSGGVNYGYTF.

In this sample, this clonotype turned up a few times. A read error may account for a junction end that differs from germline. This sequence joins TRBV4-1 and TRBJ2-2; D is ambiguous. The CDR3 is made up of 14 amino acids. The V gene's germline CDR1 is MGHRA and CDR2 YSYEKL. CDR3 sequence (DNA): TGCGCCAGCGGCCAAAGGACCTTCACCGGGGAGCTGTTTTTT. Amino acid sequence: CASGQRTFTGELFF.

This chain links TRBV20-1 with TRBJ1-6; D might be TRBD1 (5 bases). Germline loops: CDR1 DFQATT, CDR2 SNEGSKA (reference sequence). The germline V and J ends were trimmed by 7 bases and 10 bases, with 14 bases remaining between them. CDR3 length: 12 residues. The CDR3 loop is CSVPTSGSPLHF. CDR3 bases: TGCAGTGTCCCGACATCAGGGTCACCCCTCCACTTT.

CDR3 amino acids: CASSQLGPAPSTF. CDR3 coding DNA: TGCGCCAGCAGCCAACTGGGACCAGCACCTAGCACCTTC. V is TRBV4-3 and J is TRBJ1-2; tentative D call: TRBD1 (5 bases). V lost 2 bases and J lost 13, with 17 bases in between. Germline V gene data show CDR1 as LGHNA and CDR2 as YSLEER. The CDR3 spans 13 residues.

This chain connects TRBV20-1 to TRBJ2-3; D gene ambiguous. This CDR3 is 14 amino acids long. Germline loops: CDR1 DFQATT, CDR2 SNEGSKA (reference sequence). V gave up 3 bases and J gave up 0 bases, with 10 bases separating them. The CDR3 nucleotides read TGCAGTGCTAGGCCACTTCGAAGCACAGATACGCAGTATTTT. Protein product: CSARPLRSTDTQYF.

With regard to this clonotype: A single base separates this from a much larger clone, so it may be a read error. The CDR3 DNA is TGCAGCGTCCGGGGTAGGCGGGGGTCCCCCCTTCTTTACGTGCAGTACTTC. Its translation is CSVRGRRGSPLLYVQYF. The chain uses TRBV29-1 and TRBJ2-7, with 7 bases fitting TRBD2. The CDR3 runs 17 residues. Germline V lookup: CDR1 SQVTM, CDR2 ANQGSEA.

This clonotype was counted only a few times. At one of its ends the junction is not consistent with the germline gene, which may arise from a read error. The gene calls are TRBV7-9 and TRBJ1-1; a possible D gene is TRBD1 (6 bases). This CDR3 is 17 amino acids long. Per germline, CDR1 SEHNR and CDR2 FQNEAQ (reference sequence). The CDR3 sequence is CASSFPPGGLPDTEAFF. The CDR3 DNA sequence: TGTGCCAGCAGCTTCCCACCGGGGGGGCTTCCTGACACTGAGGCTTTCTTT.

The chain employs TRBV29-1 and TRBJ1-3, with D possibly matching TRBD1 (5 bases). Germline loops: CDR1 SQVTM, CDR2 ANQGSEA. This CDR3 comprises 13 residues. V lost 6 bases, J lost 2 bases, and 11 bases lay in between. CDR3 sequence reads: CSVGQNPGNTIYF. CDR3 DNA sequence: TGCAGCGTCGGACAAAATCCTGGAAACACCATATATTTT.

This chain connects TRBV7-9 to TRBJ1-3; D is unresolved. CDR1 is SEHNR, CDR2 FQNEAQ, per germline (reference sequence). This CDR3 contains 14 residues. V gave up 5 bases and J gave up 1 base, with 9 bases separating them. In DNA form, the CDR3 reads TGTGCCAGCAGCCCCCCACGGTCTGGAAACACCATATATTTT. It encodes CASSPPRSGNTIYF.

CDR3 coding DNA: TGTGCCAGCAGCTTAGTCGGGTGGACAGATACGCAGTATTTT. Its translation: CASSLVGWTDTQYF. The chain uses TRBV7-2 and TRBJ2-3; D is uncertain. The CDR3 is 14 amino acids. The germline V gene encodes CDR1 SGHTA and CDR2 FQGNSA. Between the trimmed V and J ends, which lost 1 base and 3 bases, there was a span of 8 bases.

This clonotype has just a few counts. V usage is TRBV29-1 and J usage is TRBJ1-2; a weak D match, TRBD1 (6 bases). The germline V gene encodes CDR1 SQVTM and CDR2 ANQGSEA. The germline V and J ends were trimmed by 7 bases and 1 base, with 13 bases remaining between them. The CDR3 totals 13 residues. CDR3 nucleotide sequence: TGCAGCGACACAGGGCTACTTAACTATGGCTACACCTTC. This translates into CSDTGLLNYGYTF.

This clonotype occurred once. The CDR3 DNA reads as TGTGCCAGCACCTCTCCGCACACCCCATGGCTTAGGGCGGCTAGCGGGGTGGGTGAGCAGTACTTC. Amino acid sequence: CASTSPHTPWLRAASGVGEQYF. The chain combines TRBV11-2 with TRBJ2-7; 9 positions match TRBD2. J gave up 7 bases and V 7 bases, and 35 bases lay outside the gene matches. Germline V CDR1 and CDR2: SGHAT, FQNNGV. There are 22 residues in the CDR3.

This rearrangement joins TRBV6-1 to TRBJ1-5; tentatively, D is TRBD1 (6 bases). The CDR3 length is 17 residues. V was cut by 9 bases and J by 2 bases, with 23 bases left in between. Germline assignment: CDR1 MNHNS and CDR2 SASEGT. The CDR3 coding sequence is TGTGCCAGTCACACCTCAGGGGTAGATGGGGGCAATCAGCCCCAGCATTTT. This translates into CASHTSGVDGGNQPQHF.

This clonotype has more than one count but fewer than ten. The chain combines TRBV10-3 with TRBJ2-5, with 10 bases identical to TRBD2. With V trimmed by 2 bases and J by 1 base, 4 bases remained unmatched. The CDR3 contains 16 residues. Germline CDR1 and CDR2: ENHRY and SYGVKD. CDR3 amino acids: CAISEPGLAVQETQYF. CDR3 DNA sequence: TGTGCCATCAGTGAGCCCGGACTAGCGGTCCAAGAGACCCAGTACTTC.

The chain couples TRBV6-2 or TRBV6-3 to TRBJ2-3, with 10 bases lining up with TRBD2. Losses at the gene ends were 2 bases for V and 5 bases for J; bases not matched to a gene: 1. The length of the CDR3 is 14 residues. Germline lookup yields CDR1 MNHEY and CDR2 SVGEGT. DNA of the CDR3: TGTGCCAGCAGTTACCTAGCGGGGGAAGATACGCAGTATTTT. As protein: CASSYLAGEDTQYF.

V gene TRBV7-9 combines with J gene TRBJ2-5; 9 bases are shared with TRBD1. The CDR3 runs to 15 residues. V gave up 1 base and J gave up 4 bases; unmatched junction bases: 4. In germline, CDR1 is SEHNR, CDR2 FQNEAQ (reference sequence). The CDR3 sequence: CASSLGDRVRETQYF. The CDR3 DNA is TGTGCCAGCAGCTTAGGGGACAGGGTGAGAGAGACCCAGTACTTC.

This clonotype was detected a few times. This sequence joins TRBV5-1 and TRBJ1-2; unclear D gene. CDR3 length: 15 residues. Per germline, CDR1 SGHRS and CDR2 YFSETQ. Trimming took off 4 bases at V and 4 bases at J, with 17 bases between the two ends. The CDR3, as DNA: TGCGCCAGCAGCGCTGACACTTCGTTAGGCTATGGCTACACCTTC. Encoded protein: CASSADTSLGYGYTF.

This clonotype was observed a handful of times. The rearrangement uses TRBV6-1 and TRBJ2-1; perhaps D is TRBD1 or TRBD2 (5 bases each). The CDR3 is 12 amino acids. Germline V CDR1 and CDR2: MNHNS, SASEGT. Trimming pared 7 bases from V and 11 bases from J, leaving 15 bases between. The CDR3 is CASTRKGTQQFF. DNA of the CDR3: TGTGCCAGCACCCGAAAAGGGACCCAGCAGTTCTTC.

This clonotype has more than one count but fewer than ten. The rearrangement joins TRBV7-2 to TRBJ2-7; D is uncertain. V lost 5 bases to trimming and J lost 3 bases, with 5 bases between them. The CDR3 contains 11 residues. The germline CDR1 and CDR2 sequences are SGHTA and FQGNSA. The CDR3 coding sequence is TGTGCCAGCAGCCATGACTACGAGCAGTACTTC. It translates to CASSHDYEQYF.

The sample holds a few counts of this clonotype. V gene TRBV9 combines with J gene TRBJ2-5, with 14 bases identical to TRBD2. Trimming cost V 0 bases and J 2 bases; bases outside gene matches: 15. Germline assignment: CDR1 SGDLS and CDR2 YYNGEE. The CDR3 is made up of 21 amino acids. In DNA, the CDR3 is TGTGCCAGCAGCGTAGGATCGACTAGGACTTGGACTAGCGGGGGGCAAGAGACCCAGTACTTC. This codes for CASSVGSTRTWTSGGQETQYF.

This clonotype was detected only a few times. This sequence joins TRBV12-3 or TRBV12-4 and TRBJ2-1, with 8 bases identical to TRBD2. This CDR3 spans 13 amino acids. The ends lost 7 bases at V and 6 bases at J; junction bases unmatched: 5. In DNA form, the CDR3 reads TGTGCCAGCACCGGGACTAGTGGCAATGAGCAGTTCTTC. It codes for CASTGTSGNEQFF.

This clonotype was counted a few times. DNA for the CDR3: TGTGCCGGGATGGGGGTGGCCACTGAAGCTTTCTTT. Translated: CAGMGVATEAFF. The V call is TRBV7-9, the J call TRBJ1-1; TRBD1 is a possible D gene (5 bases). V was cut by 11 bases and J by 4 bases, with 14 bases left in between. The CDR3 length is 12 residues. CDR1 is SEHNR, CDR2 FQNEAQ, per germline (reference sequence).

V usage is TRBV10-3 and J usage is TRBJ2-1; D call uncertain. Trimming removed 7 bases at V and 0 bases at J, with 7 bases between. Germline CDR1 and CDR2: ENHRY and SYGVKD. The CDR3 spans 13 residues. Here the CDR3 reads CAINDNSYNEQFF. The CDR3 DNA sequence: TGTGCCATCAACGACAACTCCTACAATGAGCAGTTCTTC.

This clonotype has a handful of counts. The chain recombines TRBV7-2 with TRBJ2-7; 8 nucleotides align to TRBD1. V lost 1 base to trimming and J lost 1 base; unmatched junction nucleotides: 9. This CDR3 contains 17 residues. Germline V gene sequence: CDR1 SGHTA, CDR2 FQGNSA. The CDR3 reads CASSLVDRADGSYEQYF. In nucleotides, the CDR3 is TGTGCCAGCAGCTTAGTGGACAGGGCTGATGGGTCCTACGAGCAGTACTTC.

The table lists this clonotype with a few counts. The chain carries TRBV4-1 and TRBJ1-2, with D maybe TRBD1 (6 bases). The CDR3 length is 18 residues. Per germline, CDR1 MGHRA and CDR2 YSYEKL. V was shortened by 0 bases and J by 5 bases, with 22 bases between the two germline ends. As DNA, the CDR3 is TGCGCCAGCAGCCAAGATATGGCAGGGGCCTCGACTTTTTATGGCTACACCTTC. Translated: CASSQDMAGASTFYGYTF.

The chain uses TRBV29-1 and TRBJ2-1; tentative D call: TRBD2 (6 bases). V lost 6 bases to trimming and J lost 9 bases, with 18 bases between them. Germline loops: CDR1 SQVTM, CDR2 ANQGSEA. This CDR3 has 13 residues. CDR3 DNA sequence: TGCAGCGTCTTCCCGGGACTCGTCACTGAGCAGTTCTTC. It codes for CSVFPGLVTEQFF.

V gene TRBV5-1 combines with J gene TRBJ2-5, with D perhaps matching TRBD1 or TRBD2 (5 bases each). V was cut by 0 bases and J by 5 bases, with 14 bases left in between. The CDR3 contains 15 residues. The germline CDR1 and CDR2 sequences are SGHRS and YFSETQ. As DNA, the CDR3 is TGCGCCAGCAGCTTGGGACTACAGGCAGGGGAGACCCAGTACTTC. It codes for CASSLGLQAGETQYF.

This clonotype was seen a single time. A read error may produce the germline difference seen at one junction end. CDR3 sequence reads: CASSYSAGSNYDYTF. In DNA, the CDR3 is TGTGCCAGCAGTTACAGCGCGGGCAGTAACTATGACTACACCTTC. The chain joins TRBV6-2 or TRBV6-3 to TRBJ1-2; D gene ambiguous. The CDR3 is 15 residues long. Germline CDR1 is MNHEY and CDR2 is SVGEGT.